The table lists the clone carrying this T cell receptor beta chain with a few counts. The antigen is undetermined. The record originates from a study of blood T cells in healthy people across ages. General study findings and limits: Underestimates were what the diversity estimates from one million T cells were considered to be.

For the second PCR, which ran for 7 to 11 cycles, a sample-barcoded 5' primer and a J-beta primer mix were used. TCRdb re-called the 5' RACE reads with MiXCR, one entry per CDR3 protein. The sample holds 1.5 million to 2 million distinct CDR3 sequences; roughly 32% are singletons and the top ten take approximately 10%. This CDR3 spans 12 amino acids. Losses at the gene ends were 7 bases for V and 2 bases for J; bases not matched to a gene: 1. From germline, CDR1 is DFQATT and CDR2 SNEGSKA (reference sequence). The origin of this receptor is a woman aged 25 to 39 in good health. This chain uses TRBV20-1 with TRBJ2-1; 8 bases align to TRBD2. The sequenced sample was blood. CDR3 loop: CSGREAYNEQFF. The CDR3 bases are TGCAGTGGGCGGGAGGCCTACAATGAGCAGTTCTTC.